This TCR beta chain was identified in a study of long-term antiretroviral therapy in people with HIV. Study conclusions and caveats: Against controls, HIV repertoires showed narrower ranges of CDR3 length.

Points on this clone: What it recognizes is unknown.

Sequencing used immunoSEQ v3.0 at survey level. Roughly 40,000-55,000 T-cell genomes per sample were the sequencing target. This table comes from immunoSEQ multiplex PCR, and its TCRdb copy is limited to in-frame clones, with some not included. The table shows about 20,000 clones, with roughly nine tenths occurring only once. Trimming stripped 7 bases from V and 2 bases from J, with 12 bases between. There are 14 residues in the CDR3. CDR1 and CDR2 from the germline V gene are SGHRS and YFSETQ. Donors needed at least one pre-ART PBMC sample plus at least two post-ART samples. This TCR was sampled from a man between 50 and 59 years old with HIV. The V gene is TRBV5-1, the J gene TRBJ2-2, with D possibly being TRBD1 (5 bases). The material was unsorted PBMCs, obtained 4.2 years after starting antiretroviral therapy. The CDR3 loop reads CASLDISNTGELFF. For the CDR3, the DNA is TGCGCCAGCTTGGACATTTCTAACACCGGGGAGCTGTTTTTT.